A selection of T cell receptor beta chains follows, all from one sample in a study of blood T cells in healthy people across ages. One entry per CDR3 protein results from TCRdb running MiXCR on the 5' RACE reads. The table records 870,000 or so distinct CDR3 sequences, 29% of them present only once. The sample was blood. These receptors all come from a woman older than 75 in good health. Each CDR3 is given with its conserved first and last residue. The D gene is left open where the match is weak. For some rows the clone size is stated as once, few or many, or as a class when expanded; others skip it.

V	D	J	size	length	CDR3	DNA
TRBV7-6	TRBD1	TRBJ1-1	.	15	CASSAYRGQNTEAFF	TGTGCCAGCAGCGCGTACAGGGGCCAGAACACTGAAGCTTTCTTT
TRBV3-1	.	TRBJ1-1	few	14	CASSQLVGNTEAFF	TGTGCCAGCAGCCAACTTGTAGGGAACACTGAAGCTTTCTTT
TRBV2	TRBD1	TRBJ1-2	few	13	CASSVGTDYGYTF	TGTGCCAGCAGCGTCGGGACAGACTATGGCTACACCTTC
TRBV6-5	.	TRBJ2-4	many	15	CASSRTPSRENIQYF	TGTGCCAGCAGTCGGACACCCTCAAGGGAAAACATTCAGTACTTC
TRBV3-1	.	TRBJ2-7	many	12	CASSRDKAEQYF	TGTGCCAGCAGCCGGGATAAGGCTGAGCAGTACTTC
TRBV20-1	TRBD2	TRBJ2-5	many	15	CSARDSGGLQETQYF	TGCAGTGCTAGAGACAGCGGGGGCCTCCAAGAGACCCAGTACTTC
TRBV20-1	.	TRBJ1-5	few	15	CSARDRGQPNQPQHF	TGCAGTGCTAGAGATAGAGGACAGCCTAATCAGCCCCAGCATTTT
TRBV6-5	TRBD1	TRBJ2-7	.	14	CASRLGQGLYEQYF	TGTGCCAGCAGACTGGGACAGGGTCTCTACGAGCAGTACTTC
TRBV28	TRBD1	TRBJ2-7	.	14	CASNNRGPPYEQYF	TGTGCCAGCAATAACAGGGGACCCCCCTACGAGCAGTACTTC
TRBV20-1	TRBD1	TRBJ2-7	once	16	CSARSRGRFSSYEQYF	TGCAGTGCTAGATCCAGGGGGCGGTTTAGCTCCTACGAGCAGTACTTC
TRBV19	.	TRBJ2-7	many	15	CASSPRQAYSYEQYF	TGTGCCAGTAGTCCCAGACAGGCCTACTCCTACGAGCAGTACTTC
TRBV7-2	TRBD2	TRBJ2-3	many	14	CASSSGLTTDTQYF	TGTGCCAGCAGCTCGGGACTAACCACAGATACGCAGTATTTT
TRBV7-2	.	TRBJ1-1	.	15	CASRTNWGLATEAFF	TGTGCCAGCAGAACTAACTGGGGTCTGGCCACTGAAGCTTTCTTT
TRBV5-1	.	TRBJ2-1	many	12	CASSWERGEQFF	TGCGCCAGCAGCTGGGAGAGGGGGGAGCAGTTCTTC
TRBV6-5	.	TRBJ1-5	.	15	CASSYRGGGNQPQHF	TGTGCCAGCAGTTACCGGGGAGGAGGCAATCAGCCCCAGCATTTT
TRBV4-3	.	TRBJ1-4	few	13	CASSHREREKLFF	TGCGCCAGCAGCCATCGAGAACGAGAAAAACTGTTTTTT
TRBV6-2/TRBV6-3	.	TRBJ1-2	.	14	CASSGSGINYGCTF	TGTGCCAGCAGTGGATCCGGGATTAACTATGGCTGCACCTTC
TRBV18	.	TRBJ2-6	.	16	CASSPNRASGANVLTF	TGTGCCAGCTCACCAAACAGGGCCTCTGGGGCCAACGTCCTGACTTTC
TRBV6-2/TRBV6-3	.	TRBJ1-5	.	14	CASDLRGSNLPQHF	TGTGCCAGCGACCTAAGGGGGAGCAATCTGCCCCAGCATTTT
TRBV5-1	TRBD1	TRBJ2-5	.	16	CASSPLTGGEGETQYF	TGCGCCAGCAGCCCCTTGACAGGGGGAGAGGGAGAGACCCAGTACTTC
TRBV20-1	TRBD2	TRBJ2-5	many	15	CSARSSGGHQETQYF	TGCAGTGCTAGGTCAAGCGGGGGGCACCAAGAGACCCAGTACTTC
TRBV21-1	.	TRBJ2-6	few	20	CASQGGCGGPISTGANVLTF	TGTGCCTCTCAGGGAGGTTGCGGGGGGCCAATCTCTACTGGGGCCAACGTCCTGACTTTC
TRBV4-3	.	TRBJ1-2	many	17	CASSPSLGRLTNYGYTF	TGCGCCAGCAGCCCTTCTCTGGGACGGCTTACCAACTATGGCTACACCTTC
TRBV7-2	.	TRBJ1-1	few	14	CASSLADRNTEAFF	TGTGCCAGCAGCTTAGCTGACAGGAACACTGAAGCTTTCTTT
TRBV2	.	TRBJ2-5	many	13	CASISGPSFGQYF	TGTGCCAGCATCTCAGGACCCAGCTTTGGCCAGTACTTC
TRBV28	.	TRBJ2-3	few	19	CASSVTALTTVYGTDTQYF	TGTGCCAGCAGTGTAACAGCCCTGACTACCGTATACGGCACAGATACGCAGTATTTT
TRBV6-5	TRBD1	TRBJ1-1	many	13	CASSTDRGPEAFF	TGTGCCAGCAGTACCGACAGGGGCCCTGAAGCTTTCTTT
TRBV10-3	.	TRBJ1-5	few	13	CAISVGINQPQHF	TGTGCCATCAGTGTGGGGATCAATCAGCCCCAGCATTTT
TRBV2	.	TRBJ1-2	.	13	CASILRGDDGYTF	TGTGCCAGCATCTTAAGGGGGGACGATGGCTACACCTTC
TRBV9	TRBD1	TRBJ1-1	few	15	CASSVNRGGISEAFF	TGTGCCAGCAGCGTTAACAGGGGAGGGATCTCTGAAGCTTTCTTT
TRBV20-1	.	TRBJ2-1	many	12	CSLLGPHNEQFF	TGCAGTTTGTTAGGGCCCCACAATGAGCAGTTCTTC
TRBV12-3/TRBV12-4	TRBD1	TRBJ1-5	many	15	CASSLTPTGFQPQHF	TGTGCCAGCAGTTTAACCCCGACAGGGTTTCAGCCCCAGCATTTT
TRBV14	.	TRBJ1-2	few	15	CASSPGPGDLYGCTF	TGTGCCAGCAGCCCCGGTCCAGGGGACCTCTATGGCTGCACCTTC
TRBV6-2/TRBV6-3	TRBD1	TRBJ1-1	few	14	CASSPNRGRPEAFF	TGTGCCAGCAGCCCCAACAGGGGTAGGCCTGAAGCTTTCTTT
TRBV2	TRBD1	TRBJ2-2	.	14	CASRERQGPGELFF	TGTGCCAGCAGGGAGAGACAGGGTCCCGGGGAGCTGTTTTTT
TRBV7-2	.	TRBJ2-5	.	15	CASSLAGALGETQYF	TGTGCCAGCAGCTTAGCAGGGGCTTTAGGGGAGACCCAGTACTTC
TRBV7-2	.	TRBJ2-5	many	13	CASSLGIQETQYF	TGTGCCAGCAGCTTAGGTATTCAAGAGACCCAGTACTTC
TRBV29-1	TRBD1	TRBJ2-4	many	13	CSVGQGRGNIQYF	TGCAGCGTAGGACAGGGTCGCGGGAACATTCAGTACTTC